The entry below describes one T cell receptor beta chain. The CDR3 is 16 amino acids. Germline V gives CDR1 ENHRY, CDR2 SYGVKD. TCRdb reprocessed the 5' RACE reads and reports one entry per CDR3 protein, with no DNA. This table holds about 330,000 distinct CDR3 sequences. The sample comes from a study of monozygotic twins with inflammatory bowel disease. Sequencing was performed on blood. The genes are TRBV10-3 and TRBJ1-5; the TRBD1 assignment by TCRdb is unverifiable without DNA. The source of this sequence is a human donor with ulcerative colitis or Crohn's disease, or a healthy co-twin of an affected twin (not recorded which). CDR3 region: CAISDFEGGFGQPQHF.